The 20 T cell receptor beta chains reported below all come from one sample, sequenced in a study of response to subunit inactivated influenza vaccine. TCRdb reanalysed the RT-PCR reads using MiXCR and keeps one entry per CDR3 protein. The profile shows roughly 760,000 distinct CDR3 sequences, roughly 20% of them singletons. Sequenced material: PBMCs from blood, taken roughly 5 days after vaccination. The receptors were gathered from a man between 50 and 59 years old who received an inactivated influenza vaccine.

This clonotype was observed at least ten times. The chain uses TRBV15 and TRBJ2-7; weak D call: TRBD1 (5 bases). Germline V gene data show CDR1 as LNHNV and CDR2 as YYDKDF (reference sequence). The CDR3 is made up of 13 amino acids. Trimming shortened V by 5 bases and J by 2 bases, and 10 bases separated the two germline ends. The DNA for the CDR3 is TGTGCCACCAGCGAATCGACAGCCTACGAGCAGTACTTC. Translated: CATSESTAYEQYF.

This clonotype occurred many times. V is TRBV10-1 and J is TRBJ2-5, with 8 nucleotides matching TRBD1. Germline V gene lookup returns CDR1 WNHNN and CDR2 SYGVQD (reference sequence). The CDR3 length is 14 residues. With V trimmed by 3 bases and J by 4 bases, 4 bases remained unmatched. CDR3 nucleotide sequence: TGCGCCAGCAGTGATGACAGGGGTGGAGAGACCCAGTACTTC. Amino acids: CASSDDRGGETQYF.

This clonotype has just a few counts. This chain links TRBV12-3 or TRBV12-4 with TRBJ2-1, with 8 positions matching TRBD2. The V gene end was trimmed by 6 bases and the J gene end by 9 bases; junction bases not matched to a gene: 13. The CDR3 runs 15 residues. CDR3 bases: TGTGCCAGCAGACCTACAAGCGGGGGAGGGGGTGAGCAGTTCTTC. Translation gives CASRPTSGGGGEQFF.

The V and J genes are TRBV3-1 and TRBJ2-5; D ambiguous. CDR3 length: 15 residues. Trimming shortened V by 1 base and J by 2 bases, and 11 bases separated the two germline ends. Germline loops: CDR1 LGHDT, CDR2 YNNKEL (reference sequence). Written as DNA, the CDR3 is TGTGCCAGCAGCCAAGTTGGACGGCCACAAGAGACCCAGTACTTC. Translating gives CASSQVGRPQETQYF.

This clonotype turned up a few times. The rearrangement joins TRBV7-9 to TRBJ2-3, with D uncertain. V lost 4 bases and J 6 bases, leaving 20 bases between the germline ends. The germline V gene encodes CDR1 SEHNR and CDR2 FQNEAQ (reference sequence). CDR3 size: 16 residues. CDR3 sequence reads: CASSSQSTFPRDTQYF. The CDR3, as DNA: TGTGCCAGCAGCTCCCAATCGACCTTCCCGAGGGATACGCAGTATTTT.

The V and J genes are TRBV6-5 and TRBJ2-1; tentative D call: TRBD1 (6 bases). The CDR3 loop spans 14 amino acids. The V end lost 4 bases, the J end lost 8 bases, and 15 bases lay between the germline ends. Germline V gene sequence: CDR1 MNHEY, CDR2 SVGAGI. The CDR3 protein is CASSLGGVGYEQFF. CDR3 sequence (DNA): TGTGCCAGCAGTTTAGGGGGAGTTGGCTATGAGCAGTTCTTC.

The rearrangement links TRBV19 to TRBJ2-7; D is undetermined. The CDR3 runs 14 residues. Germline V CDR1 and CDR2: LNHDA, SQIVND (reference sequence). V lost 0 bases, J lost 1 base, and 7 bases lay in between. The chain's CDR3 is CASSIDAVSYEQYF. Here the CDR3 DNA reads TGTGCCAGTAGTATAGATGCGGTGTCCTACGAGCAGTACTTC.

The rearrangement joins TRBV29-1 to TRBJ2-7; 9 positions agree with TRBD1. V shed 4 bases, J shed 2 bases, and the junction held 0 bases outside the gene matches. Germline V gives CDR1 SQVTM, CDR2 ANQGSEA. The CDR3 length is 12 residues. The CDR3 spells CSVGQGAYEQYF. The CDR3 region has the DNA TGCAGCGTTGGACAGGGGGCCTACGAGCAGTACTTC.

The sample holds many counts of this clonotype. This chain links TRBV12-3 or TRBV12-4 with TRBJ1-3, with D perhaps matching TRBD1 (6 bases). V was cut by 2 bases and J by 4 bases, with 18 bases left in between. The CDR3 sequence is 17 residues long. CDR3: CASSLRDIGLPGNTIYF. The CDR3 coding sequence is TGTGCCAGCAGTTTAAGGGACATTGGATTACCGGGAAACACCATATATTTT.

This clonotype turned up a few times. The rearrangement joins TRBV20-1 to TRBJ2-5; 10 bases fit TRBD2. CDR1 and CDR2 from the germline V gene are DFQATT and SNEGSKA (reference sequence). This CDR3 is 15 amino acids long. The V gene end was trimmed by 6 bases and the J gene end by 4 bases; junction bases not matched to a gene: 11. The CDR3 loop reads CSALGAAGGLETQYF. DNA of the CDR3: TGCAGTGCCCTAGGGGCAGCGGGGGGGTTAGAGACCCAGTACTTC.

The chain joins TRBV20-1 to TRBJ2-5; 15 nucleotides agree with TRBD2. CDR1 DFQATT and CDR2 SNEGSKA come from the germline V gene (reference sequence). The length of the CDR3 is 16 residues. J gave up 5 bases and V 6 bases, and 10 bases lay outside the gene matches. The DNA for the CDR3 is TGCAGTGCACATCGGACTAGCGGGGGGGCACGTGAGACCCAGTACTTC. It is translated as CSAHRTSGGARETQYF.

The chain uses TRBV12-3 or TRBV12-4 and TRBJ2-1, with D unresolved. The CDR3 contains 12 residues. Trimming shortened V by 6 bases and J by 7 bases, and 10 bases separated the two germline ends. CDR3 loop: CASRSQSNEQFF. The CDR3 region has the DNA TGTGCCAGCAGGTCTCAGTCGAATGAGCAGTTCTTC.

This chain connects TRBV11-2 to TRBJ2-7; 10 positions agree with TRBD2. The V and J ends lost 5 bases and 3 bases, in that order; junction bases with no gene match: 10. The CDR3 spans 16 residues. Germline lookup yields CDR1 SGHAT and CDR2 FQNNGV. The CDR3 DNA follows: TGTGCCAGCAGCACCCTAGCGGGGGTTTCAAGCTACGAGCAGTACTTC. It is translated as CASSTLAGVSSYEQYF.

The V and J genes are TRBV20-1 and TRBJ2-1; D is perhaps TRBD1 (6 bases). This CDR3 region has 14 residues. Trimming pared 6 bases from V and 0 bases from J, leaving 12 bases between. CDR1 and CDR2 (germline): DFQATT, SNEGSKA (reference sequence). The CDR3 sequence: CSAWTVISYNEQFF. Here the CDR3 DNA reads TGCAGTGCATGGACAGTAATCTCCTACAATGAGCAGTTCTTC.

V is TRBV28 and J is TRBJ1-3; TRBD1 matches 7 bases. CDR3 length equals 15 residues. Germline V gene data show CDR1 as MDHEN and CDR2 as SYDVKM. Trimming took 7 bases from V and 0 from J; bases not matched to a gene: 6. The CDR3 sequence is CASTSGQFSGNTIYF. Here the CDR3 DNA reads TGTGCCAGCACCTCGGGACAGTTCTCTGGAAACACCATATATTTT. The full variable domain, in which reference TRBV28 and TRBJ1-3 provide the parts outside the CDR3, is DVKVTQSSRYLVKRTGEKVFLECVQDMDHENMFWYRQDPGLGLRLIYFSYDVKMKEKGDIPEGYSVSREKKERFSLILESASTNQTSMYLCASTSGQFSGNTIYFGEGSWLTVV.

This chain connects TRBV6-1 to TRBJ2-5; 7 bases fit TRBD2. The CDR3 spans 15 residues. Germline V gene lookup returns CDR1 MNHNS and CDR2 SASEGT. The V segment lost 4 bases and the J segment 5 bases; nucleotides outside the gene matches: 10. CDR3 loop: CASSVQAMGGETQYF. The CDR3 nucleotides are TGTGCCAGCAGTGTACAGGCCATGGGGGGGGAGACCCAGTACTTC.

This clonotype was seen many times. The V call is TRBV5-6, the J call TRBJ2-1; D is unclear. Trimming cost V 4 bases and J 8 bases, with 16 bases left between them. The CDR3 consists of 14 residues. CDR1 and CDR2 (germline): SGHDT, YYEEEE. In DNA, the CDR3 is TGTGCCAGCAGCGGTCGGATTAGAGAGGATGAGCAGTTCTTC. This encodes CASSGRIREDEQFF.

This clonotype turned up a few times. The chain carries TRBV7-9 and TRBJ2-1, with 9 bases lining up with TRBD1. The junction had 8 bases not matched to a gene; V was cut back by 3 bases and J by 8 bases. CDR1 and CDR2 (germline): SEHNR, FQNEAQ (reference sequence). This CDR3 region has 15 residues. The CDR3 DNA reads TGTGCCAGCAGCTTCCTTCTCCGGGACAGGGATGAGCAGTTCTTC. Protein sequence: CASSFLLRDRDEQFF.

This clonotype occurred a few times. The chain has TRBV6-2 or TRBV6-3 and TRBJ1-1, with D possibly TRBD1 on 6 matching bases. Per the germline V gene, CDR1 is MNHEY and CDR2 is SVGEGT. The germline V and J ends were trimmed by 0 bases and 1 base, with 12 bases remaining between them. The CDR3 runs 16 residues. The CDR3 loop reads CASSYSIPTGNTEAFF. The CDR3, as DNA: TGTGCCAGCAGTTACTCGATCCCGACAGGGAACACTGAAGCTTTCTTT.

The chain combines TRBV18 with TRBJ1-4; D is uncertain. Trimming removed 3 bases at V and 4 bases at J, with 15 bases between. Germline-derived CDR1 and CDR2 are KGHSH and LQKENI. CDR3 size: 16 residues. The CDR3 here is CASSPQEGQRNEKLFF. CDR3 sequence (DNA): TGTGCCAGCTCACCCCAAGAAGGGCAGCGTAATGAAAAACTGTTTTTT.